The next 19 T cell receptor beta chains were all read from a single sample in a study of T cells in Graves' hyperthyroidism and ophthalmopathy. TCR beta CDR3 sequences were amplified from RNA transcripts. RT-PCR in the first round (using the HTBI primer set) targeted the TCR CDR3. TCRdb processed the multiplex PCR reads anew with MiXCR; each CDR3 protein has one entry. Of around 480,000 distinct CDR3 sequences listed, over 13% were seen once; the top ten hold 15% to 20%. The specimen sequenced was blood. The receptors here all came from a woman under 30 with Graves' hyperthyroidism.

The table lists this clonotype with a few counts. The CDR3 sequence: CASSISSAEGTGELFF. The CDR3 nucleotides read TGTGCCAGCAGCATTTCTAGTGCGGAAGGGACCGGGGAGCTGTTTTTT. V gene TRBV7-3 combines with J gene TRBJ2-2; D not certain. Germline V lookup: CDR1 SGHTA, CDR2 FQGTGA. CDR3 size: 16 residues. Deletions cut 5 bases from V and 5 bases from J, with 18 bases between.

At least ten counts were recorded for this clonotype. V gene TRBV27 combines with J gene TRBJ2-2; 7 bases map to TRBD1. V lost 3 bases and J lost 2; bases outside the gene matches: 6. Looked up from germline, CDR1 is MNHEY and CDR2 is SMNVEV (reference sequence). The CDR3 spans 16 residues. CDR3 in DNA: TGTGCCAGCAGTTTCTCCGGGACAGCAAACACCGGGGAGCTGTTTTTT. The encoded protein is CASSFSGTANTGELFF.

This clonotype was picked up many times. This chain connects TRBV29-1 to TRBJ2-7; 8 nucleotides align to TRBD1. Per the germline V gene, CDR1 is SQVTM and CDR2 is ANQGSEA. The CDR3 has 11 residues. The junction had 4 bases not matched to a gene; V was cut back by 7 bases and J by 5 bases. The CDR3 spells CSAGQGDEQYF. The CDR3 region has the DNA TGCAGCGCTGGACAGGGAGACGAGCAGTACTTC.

This rearrangement joins TRBV12-3 or TRBV12-4 to TRBJ1-5; D possibly corresponds to TRBD1 (6 bases). The germline V and J ends were trimmed by 2 bases and 5 bases, with 7 bases remaining between them. This CDR3 spans 13 amino acids. The CDR3 DNA follows: TGTGCCAGCAGTTTATGGGGGCATCAGCCCCAGCATTTT. Translation gives CASSLWGHQPQHF.

This clonotype has a count of ten or more. The chain couples TRBV10-3 to TRBJ2-1; 8 nucleotides match TRBD2. CDR3 size: 17 residues. The J segment lost 4 bases and the V segment lost 0 bases, leaving 8 bases of the junction unmatched. Germline V gene sequence: CDR1 ENHRY, CDR2 SYGVKD. CDR3 region: CAISESVSSSGYNEQFF. The CDR3 DNA follows: TGTGCCATCAGTGAGTCGGTATCGTCTAGCGGGTACAATGAGCAGTTCTTC.

This clonotype was observed a handful of times. The V and J genes are TRBV3-1 and TRBJ1-3; a weak D match, TRBD1 (5 bases). The V gene lost 3 bases and the J gene lost 1 base, with 10 bases spanning the gap. CDR3 length: 15 residues. Germline V CDR1 and CDR2: LGHDT, YNNKEL (reference sequence). CDR3 DNA sequence: TGTGCCAGCAGCCAGACAGTCTTATCTGGAAACACCATATATTTT. It codes for CASSQTVLSGNTIYF.

In this sample, this clonotype turned up a few times. The chain is built from TRBV6-1 and TRBJ1-1; no firm D call. V lost 6 bases and J lost 0, with 8 bases in between. The CDR3 contains 13 residues. Germline V gives CDR1 MNHNS, CDR2 SASEGT. The CDR3 spells CASRRHLNTEAFF. In DNA form, the CDR3 reads TGTGCCAGCAGAAGACACCTGAACACTGAAGCTTTCTTT.

This clonotype came up many times. The rearrangement joins TRBV6-1 to TRBJ2-2, with 7 bases matching TRBD1. Germline V lookup: CDR1 MNHNS, CDR2 SASEGT. V lost 5 bases and J lost 0; bases outside the gene matches: 6. The length of the CDR3 is 16 residues. The chain's CDR3 is CASSSEGQPNTGELFF. The CDR3 DNA reads as TGTGCCAGCAGTTCCGAGGGACAGCCGAACACCGGGGAGCTGTTTTTT.

In its sample, this clonotype was seen many times. V is TRBV3-1 and J is TRBJ1-1; no clear D gene. From germline, CDR1 is LGHDT and CDR2 YNNKEL (reference sequence). Trimming cost V 5 bases and J 4 bases, with 17 bases left between them. The CDR3 loop spans 15 amino acids. CDR3 amino acids: CASSARLDVFTEAFF. CDR3 bases: TGTGCCAGCAGCGCCCGCCTGGACGTGTTCACTGAAGCTTTCTTT.

The chain joins TRBV5-6 to TRBJ2-1; D gene ambiguous. CDR1 is SGHDT, CDR2 YYEEEE, per germline. The CDR3 consists of 11 residues. V shed 3 bases and J shed 14 bases, with 12 bases lying between them. CDR3 sequence reads: CASSSDRRKFF. Written as DNA, the CDR3 is TGTGCCAGCAGCTCTGACCGGCGGAAGTTCTTC.

The rearrangement joins TRBV5-1 to TRBJ2-3, with 9 nucleotides matching TRBD2. This CDR3 region has 15 residues. With 7 bases clipped from V and 5 bases from J, the junction kept 11 bases outside the gene matches. Germline CDR1 is SGHRS and CDR2 is YFSETQ. The CDR3 sequence: CASQRGSGSGDTQYF. DNA for the CDR3: TGCGCCAGCCAACGGGGTAGCGGGAGTGGAGATACGCAGTATTTT.

A few counts support this clonotype. The rearrangement uses TRBV6-1 and TRBJ2-7; 12 bases align to TRBD1. This CDR3 is 15 amino acids long. Germline CDR1 reads MNHNS; CDR2 reads SASEGT. V was pared by 7 bases and J by 3 bases, with 7 bases of the junction left unmatched. This CDR3 reads CASIHGTGGGYEQYF. In DNA form, the CDR3 reads TGTGCCAGCATTCACGGGACAGGGGGCGGCTACGAGCAGTACTTC.

The chain uses TRBV14 and TRBJ1-2; the match to TRBD1 covers 7 bases. There are 16 residues in the CDR3. The germline V gene encodes CDR1 SGHDN and CDR2 FVKESK. V gave up 1 base and J gave up 5 bases; unmatched junction bases: 10. The CDR3 loop is CASSQGDWTGIYGYTF. DNA for the CDR3: TGTGCCAGCAGCCAAGGAGATTGGACAGGAATTTATGGCTACACCTTC.

At least ten counts were recorded for this clonotype. In DNA, the CDR3 is TGCGCCAGCAGCCACGGACAGGAGAGATACGAGCAGTACTTC. This gives the protein CASSHGQERYEQYF. The J gene is TRBJ2-7, the V gene TRBV4-1; the match to TRBD1 covers 7 bases. Germline CDR1 MGHRA, CDR2 YSYEKL. Trimming took 3 bases from V and 4 from J; bases not matched to a gene: 6. The CDR3 spans 14 residues.

This clonotype appeared a few times. The chain has TRBV5-1 and TRBJ2-3; 9 bases agree with TRBD2. Germline V gives CDR1 SGHRS, CDR2 YFSETQ. Trimming took 2 bases from V and 6 from J; bases not matched to a gene: 10. The CDR3 totals 16 residues. CDR3: CASSFDLAGGVDTQYF. Written as DNA, the CDR3 is TGCGCCAGCAGCTTTGACCTGGCGGGAGGGGTGGATACGCAGTATTTT.

There are many counts of this clonotype. V gene TRBV20-1 combines with J gene TRBJ1-5, with D perhaps TRBD1 (5 bases). V shed 5 bases and J shed 2 bases, with 10 bases lying between them. The V gene's germline CDR1 is DFQATT and CDR2 SNEGSKA (reference sequence). The CDR3 length is 13 residues. CDR3: CSARGGGNQPQHF. CDR3 nucleotide sequence: TGCAGTGCTCGGGGGGGAGGCAATCAGCCCCAGCATTTT.

Remarks on this clonotype: A clone one base away is much larger, so this may be a read error. The CDR3, as DNA: TGTGCCAGCAGCCAAGATCGACCAGGAATGAGCACTGAAGCTTTCTTT. It encodes CASSQDRPGMSTEAFF. V usage is TRBV3-1 and J usage is TRBJ1-1; D unclear. Trimming removed 0 bases from V and 4 bases from J, with 15 bases in between. The CDR3 is 16 residues long. In germline, CDR1 is LGHDT, CDR2 YNNKEL (reference sequence).

By proportion, this clonotype is medium-sized. The rearrangement links TRBV5-1 to TRBJ2-3; D possibly corresponds to TRBD2 (6 bases). Germline values: CDR1 SGHRS, CDR2 YFSETQ. This CDR3 is built from 16 residues. The ends were cut back, 0 bases at V and 2 bases at J, with 13 bases in the middle. Written as DNA, the CDR3 is TGCGCCAGCAGCTTGGGGACGGGACTCTACACAGATACGCAGTATTTT. Protein product: CASSLGTGLYTDTQYF.

This clonotype showed up just a few times. The chain is built from TRBV30 and TRBJ2-1, with TRBD2 matching over 10 bases. From germline, CDR1 is GTSNPN and CDR2 SVGIG (reference sequence). The CDR3 totals 15 residues. Trimming at V came to 1 base and at J to 4 bases, leaving 4 bases not matched to a gene. Written as DNA, the CDR3 is TGTGCCTGGAGTGGGGGTAGCGGGGGGTACAATGAGCAGTTCTTC. Translated: CAWSGGSGGYNEQFF.